The present T cell receptor (beta chain) was sequenced within a study of cytomegalovirus exposure and HLA in healthy donors (dated by TCRdb to about 2017). For context, the study as a whole: According to an earlier analysis of 550 to 700 of the donors, roughly 180 million T cells yielded 117 million unique TCR beta sequences and 250 to 350 Gb of sequence data. An early release that covered about 600 HLA-typed donors contained about 290 gigabases of sequencing data and about 93 million unique TCR sequences. The genetic ancestry cluster associated with self-reported Caucasian donors included roughly four fifths of the roughly 380 genotyped donors. The study aimed to test whether cataloging public T cell receptors could reveal signatures of past pathogen exposure. Using immunosequencing, the study profiled T cell repertoires from around 680 subjects and related those repertoires to cytomegalovirus serostatus. Along with the approximately 700-subject first cohort, a separate validation cohort of over a hundred different subjects was used. The study combined high-throughput TCR immunosequencing, statistical association of individual TCRs with disease status, and machine learning to predict cytomegalovirus infection status. In a later analysis, previously published TCR beta repertoires from roughly 710 donors were re-analyzed and high-resolution HLA genotyping was added so that TCR occurrence patterns could be studied. The later analysis used no new phenotypic data to find candidate immune exposures, relying instead on TCR beta sequences and their occurrence across donors. In an earlier analysis of a few hundred of the donors, high-throughput TCR beta sequencing was used to judge whether each TCR beta V gene segment behaved as functional or pseudogenic. Donor age, sex, ethnicity and CMV serostatus were compiled together with the repertoire data. A later genetic analysis took genome-wide SNP genotypes for about 55% of the 666 donors and used that subset as a discovery cohort. All discovery cohort repertoires had been generated on a single sequencing platform. Both class I and class II loci were covered by HLA typing, at four-digit resolution. The number of typed donors differed by locus: about 620-640 for A, B, C, DRB1 and DQB1; approximately 520 for DQA1; approximately 600 for DPA1; and some 470 for DPB1. Roughly five DR-DQ haplotypes were handled as single units for association and clustering because linkage in the cohort was strong. Among some 400 genotyped donors of the cohort, an average of approximately 220,000 unique TCR beta nucleotide sequences was sequenced per donor, of which roughly 17% were non-productive. On the study overall, not on this receptor specifically: Because HLA typing was unavailable for some donors at each locus, only the typed subset was used in association tests. Broadly in line with IMGT annotations, most TCR beta V segments showed up in productive rearrangements about 87% or about 30% of the time in an earlier analysis of 587 of the donors. Compared with equally common non-associated chains, HLA-associated TCR beta chains in a later analysis were more clonally expanded and had lower generation probabilities. Some IMGT-functional V segments, including TRBV6-2 and TRBV6-3, could not be distinguished by the 87-base-pair reads and were therefore excluded. Cytomegalovirus status was reported to be diagnosed by the classifier with high specificity and sensitivity in both the original and validation cohorts. A later genetic analysis associated a missense DCLRE1C variant with V-gene and J-gene trimming of TCR beta chains, and an independent cohort replicated the association. The authors suggested that the approach could potentially be generalized to other disease states and immunological phenotypes. The study gave a list of 150 to 200 TCR beta chains associated with cytomegalovirus. In this cohort, only TCR beta chains were sequenced, and detectable features were limited by the absence of alpha or paired-chain data. Several of the top co-occurrence clusters appeared to be linked to parvovirus B19, influenza, CMV and Epstein-Barr virus, according to a later analysis. Strong co-occurrence of HLA alleles, especially DR and DQ, made assigning TCR associations to individual alleles difficult. The sequencing pipeline was judged likely to have produced a cluster of highly shared sequence variants as a technical artifact. Three of the identified cytomegalovirus-associated TCR beta chains were confirmed in vitro to be specific for cytomegalovirus antigens. A further reported finding was that TCR beta sequences accurately predicted the HLA-A and HLA-B alleles for most subjects in the first cohort. Because counts were too low, approximately 15 rarely observed V segments, including chromosome 9 orphons, were excluded from the earlier analysis of some 590 of the donors. A later analysis found that most CMV-associated TCR beta chains appeared HLA-restricted, with HLA associations seemingly driven largely by CMV exposure. CMV serostatus was the only immune exposure information available for the cohort. According to a later analysis, TCR association rates differed among HLA loci, with DRB1 alleles showing the most associated TCRs and HLA-C alleles showing the fewest. A later genetic analysis reported fewer N-insertions in productive TCRs among donors in an Asian-associated ancestry cluster than the roughly 620-donor mean. While some public TCRs were present in many individuals, most TCR sequences turned up only very rarely across donors. A later analysis associated around 16,000 TCR beta sequences with specific HLA alleles at a false discovery rate of 0.05. Correlated functional status among segregating V segments might be attributable to linkage disequilibrium, but an unknown experimental factor could not be ruled out. Sequencing depth was assumed to be roughly uniform across donors in the presence/absence analyses, though that assumption may not hold.

Libraries were prepared through the immunoSEQ multiplex PCR assay. For the multiplex PCR, a mixture combining 60 forward primers for TCR Vbeta segments and 13 reverse primers for TCR Jbeta segments was used. Amplification of the CDR3 region of rearranged TCR beta genes was performed with a multiplex PCR assay on genomic DNA. The Illumina HiSeq System was used to sequence the amplified TCR beta libraries as 87-base-pair reads. The original pipeline was this. In a later analysis, about 80 million unique TCR beta chains were counted across the 500 to 700 repertoires, and roughly 11 million of these chains were shared by at least two donors. A nearest-neighbor algorithm error-corrected the raw reads and collapsed the reads into unique sequences, merging closely related sequences to remove PCR and sequencing errors. CDR3 sequences were aligned to IMGT reference sequences to assign V, D and J gene segments. For a sequence to be retained, a match of at least six nucleotides to both a V gene segment and a J gene segment was required. Rearrangements were classified as productive when the CDR3 lacked stop codons and remained in frame with V and J, and all other rearrangements were classified as non-productive. CDR3 was defined according to IMGT convention as the region running from the second conserved V-encoded cysteine to the conserved J-encoded phenylalanine. The earlier analysis of roughly 590 of the donors excluded sequences that lacked an unambiguous match to a single V gene segment. In an earlier analysis of several hundred of the donors, V segments were called functional above 56.7% productive rearrangements and were called segregating when the between-donor standard deviation exceeded 5%. A statistical classification framework was developed to diagnose cytomegalovirus status using the catalog of TCR beta chain sequences. In a later analysis, V and J genes were assigned by comparing TCR nucleotide sequences against IMGT/GENE-DB human TR gene sequences. A later analysis assigned CDR3 sequences and most-parsimonious VDJ recombination scenarios with the TCRdist pipeline. A later analysis defined each TCR beta chain by its CDR3 amino acid sequence plus V-gene family, and excluded reads lacking a unique V-gene family. As a way to deal with suspected cross-contamination and a sequencing artifact, a later analysis dropped hundreds of nucleotide sequences that were highly shared and had low generation probability. A later analysis calculated a clonal expansion index for each public chain from normalized within-repertoire ranks of inferred template counts. A later analysis computed generation probabilities with a VDJ recombination model fitted to out-of-frame rearrangements, and checked the results against IGoR. A later analysis scored TCR-TCR, TCR-HLA and TCR-CMV co-occurrence with hypergeometric tests, applying a repertoire-size bias correction to TCR pairs. False discovery rates were estimated in a later analysis by permuting HLA or CMV assignments 20 times. A later analysis grouped co-occurring TCRs with DBSCAN, adding TCRdist sequence similarity when clustering within HLA-allele-positive subsets. Co-occurrence clustering excluded repertoires with fewer than 30,000 or more than 120,000 public chains, plus five with anomalous nucleotide sharing. TCRdb provides this immuneACCESS table in a form limited to in-frame rearrangements. Some clones are lacking; in checked studies, under half of them reflect an unresolved V gene, and why the rest are absent is not known. V and J calls and clone size are those listed in that table; D and trimming were worked out from the DNA. The sample data list about 160,000 clones, and around 73% of these were observed just once. The ten largest clones capture 1.4% of the sample.

About this clone: The antigen it recognizes is unknown. The record has no base qualities; no much larger clone is one base away.

Inclusive of the bounding cysteine and phenylalanine, the CDR3 is 10 residues long. Here the CDR3 DNA is all that survives: 30 bases in frame from base 1. CDR1 and CDR2 are drawn from the germline V gene (reference sequence): DFQATT, SNEGSKA. V loses 5 bases of germline sequence and J loses 5 bases, and the interval between the two ends is 6 bases. In total, approximately 690 healthy bone marrow donors made up the cohort. At the time of sampling, all cohort members were nominally healthy, though unrecorded immune exposures were likely present. The donor tested CMV seronegative, placing the donor among the 350 or so seronegative members of the cohort. Every donor gave a peripheral blood sample, and the peripheral blood mononuclear cells from that sample were used for TCR beta sequencing. Genomic DNA was extracted from the blood cell samples with the Qiagen DNeasy Blood Extraction Kit.

The receptor's source is a male donor in good health and CMV-seronegative. The chain links TRBV20-1 with TRBJ2-5; no D gene can be assigned with confidence. Sequenced: PBMCs. DNA sequence: TGCAGTGCTGAAGCGGAGACCCAGTACTTC. The encoded protein is CSAEAETQYF.